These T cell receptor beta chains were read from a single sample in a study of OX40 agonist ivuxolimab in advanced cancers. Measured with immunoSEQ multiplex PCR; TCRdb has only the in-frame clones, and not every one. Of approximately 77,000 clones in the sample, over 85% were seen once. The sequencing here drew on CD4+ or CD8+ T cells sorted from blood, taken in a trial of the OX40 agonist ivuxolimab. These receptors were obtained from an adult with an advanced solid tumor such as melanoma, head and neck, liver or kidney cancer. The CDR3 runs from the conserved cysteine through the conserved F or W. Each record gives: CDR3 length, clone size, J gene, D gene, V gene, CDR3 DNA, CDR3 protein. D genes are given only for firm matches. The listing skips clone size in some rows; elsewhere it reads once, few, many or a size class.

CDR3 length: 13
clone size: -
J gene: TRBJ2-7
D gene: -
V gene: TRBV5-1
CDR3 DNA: TGCGCCAGCAGCTTGGGGTTCAACTACGAGCAGTACTTC
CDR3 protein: CASSLGFNYEQYF

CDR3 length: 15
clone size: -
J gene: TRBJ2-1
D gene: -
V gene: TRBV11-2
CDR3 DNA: TGTGCCAGCAGCTTAGAGAGGCTAGGGGGAAATGAGCAGTTCTTC
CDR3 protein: CASSLERLGGNEQFF

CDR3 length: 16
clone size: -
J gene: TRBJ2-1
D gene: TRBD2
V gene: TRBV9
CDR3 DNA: TGTGCCAGCAGCGTAGAGGTGCGGGAGGGCTACAATGAGCAGTTCTTC
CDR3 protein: CASSVEVREGYNEQFF

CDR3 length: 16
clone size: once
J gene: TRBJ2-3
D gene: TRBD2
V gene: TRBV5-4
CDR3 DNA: TGTGCCAGCAGCTTGGCAGGACTAGCTAGCACAGATACGCAGTATTTT
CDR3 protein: CASSLAGLASTDTQYF

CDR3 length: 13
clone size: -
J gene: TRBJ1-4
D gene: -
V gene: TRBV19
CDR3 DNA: TGTGCCAGTAGTAAGTGGACTAATGAAAAACTGTTTTTT
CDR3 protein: CASSKWTNEKLFF

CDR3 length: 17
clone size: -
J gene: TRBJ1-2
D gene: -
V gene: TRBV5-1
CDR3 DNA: TGCGCCAGCAGCTTGGAAGGGGGGAGGGCCCCGCCTTATGGCTACACCTTC
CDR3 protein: CASSLEGGRAPPYGYTF

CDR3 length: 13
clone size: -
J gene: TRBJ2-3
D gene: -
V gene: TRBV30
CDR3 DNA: TGTGCCTGGACGTACGGTCGATTGGATACGCAGTATTTT
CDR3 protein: CAWTYGRLDTQYF

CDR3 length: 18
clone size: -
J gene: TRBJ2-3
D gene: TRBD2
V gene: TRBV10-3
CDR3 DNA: TGTGCCATCAGCGCCTCCCCCGGGACTAGCGGGGGGTCAGATACGCAGTATTTT
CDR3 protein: CAISASPGTSGGSDTQYF

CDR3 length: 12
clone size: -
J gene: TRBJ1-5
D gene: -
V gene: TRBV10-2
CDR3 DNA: TGCGCCAGCAGTGAGCCCAATCAGCCCCAGCATTTT
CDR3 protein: CASSEPNQPQHF

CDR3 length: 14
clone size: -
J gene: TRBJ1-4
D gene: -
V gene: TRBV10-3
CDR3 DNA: TGTGCCATCAGTGACCCCGGGGAAGATGAAAAACTGTTTTTT
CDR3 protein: CAISDPGEDEKLFF

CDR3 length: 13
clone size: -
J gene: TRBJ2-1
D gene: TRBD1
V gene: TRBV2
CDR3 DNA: TGTGCCAGCAGTGGGGGACAGTACAATGAGCAGTTCTTC
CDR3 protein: CASSGGQYNEQFF

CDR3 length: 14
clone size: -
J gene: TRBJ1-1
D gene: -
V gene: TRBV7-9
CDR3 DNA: TGTGCCAGCAGCGAAGGGGGTTCGAACACTGAAGCTTTCTTT
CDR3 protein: CASSEGGSNTEAFF

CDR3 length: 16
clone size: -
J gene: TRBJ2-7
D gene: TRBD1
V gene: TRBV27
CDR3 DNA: TGTGCCAGCAGTTTATCGATAAGGGACAGGGCTGGTGAGCAGTACTTC
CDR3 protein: CASSLSIRDRAGEQYF

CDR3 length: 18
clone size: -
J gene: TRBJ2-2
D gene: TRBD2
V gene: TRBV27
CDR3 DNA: TGTGCCAGCAGGAGACTGGGACTAGCGGGAGGGACAAATATCGAGCTGTTTTTT
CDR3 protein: CASRRLGLAGGTNIELFF

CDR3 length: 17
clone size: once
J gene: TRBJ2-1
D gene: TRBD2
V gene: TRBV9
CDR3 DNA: TGTGCCAGCACCACTAGCGGGAGCCGGGGATCCTACAATGAGCAGTTCTTC
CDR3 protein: CASTTSGSRGSYNEQFF

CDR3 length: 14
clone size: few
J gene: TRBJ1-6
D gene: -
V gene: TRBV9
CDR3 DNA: TGTGCCAGCAGCGTAGTCCCGGATAATTCACCCCTCCACTTT
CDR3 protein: CASSVVPDNSPLHF

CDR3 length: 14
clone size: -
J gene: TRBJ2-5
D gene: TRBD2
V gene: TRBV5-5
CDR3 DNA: TGTGCCAGCAGCTTGGACGGGGGGGTAGAGACCCAGTACTTC
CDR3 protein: CASSLDGGVETQYF

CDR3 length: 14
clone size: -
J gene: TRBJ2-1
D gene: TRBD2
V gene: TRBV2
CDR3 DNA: TGTGCCAGCAGTGCAACTAGCGGGGGGGGTTTGCAGTTCTTC
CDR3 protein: CASSATSGGGLQFF

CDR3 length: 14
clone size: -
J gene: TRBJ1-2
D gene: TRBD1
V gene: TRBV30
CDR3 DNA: TGTGCCTGGAGTGTACAAGGGGGCGTCTATGGCTACACCTTC
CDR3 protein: CAWSVQGGVYGYTF

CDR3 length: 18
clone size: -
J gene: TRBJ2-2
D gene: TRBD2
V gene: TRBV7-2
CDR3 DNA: TGTGCCAGCAGCTGGGGACTAGCGGGAAGTGGGAGCACCGGGGAGCTGTTTTTT
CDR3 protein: CASSWGLAGSGSTGELFF

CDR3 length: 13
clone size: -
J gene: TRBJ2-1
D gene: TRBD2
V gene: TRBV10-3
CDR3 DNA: TGTGCCATCAATTCCGGGACTAGCAATGAGCAGTTCTTC
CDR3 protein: CAINSGTSNEQFF

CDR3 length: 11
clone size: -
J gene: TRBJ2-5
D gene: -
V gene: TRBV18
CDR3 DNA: TGTGCCAGCTCACCACAGGAGACCCAGTACTTC
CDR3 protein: CASSPQETQYF

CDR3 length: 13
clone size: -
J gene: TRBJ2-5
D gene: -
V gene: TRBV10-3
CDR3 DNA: TGTGCCATCAGCACAACCAAACAAGAGACCCAGTACTTC
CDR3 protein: CAISTTKQETQYF

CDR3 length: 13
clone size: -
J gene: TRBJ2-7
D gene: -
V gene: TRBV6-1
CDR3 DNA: TGTGCCAGCAGTGAAGCGCGGGGTAGGGAGCAGTACTTC
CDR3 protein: CASSEARGREQYF

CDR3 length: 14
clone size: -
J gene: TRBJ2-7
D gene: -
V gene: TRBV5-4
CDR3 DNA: TGTGCCAGCAGCTTGGGGGCCGGCACCTACGAGCAGTACTTC
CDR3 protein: CASSLGAGTYEQYF

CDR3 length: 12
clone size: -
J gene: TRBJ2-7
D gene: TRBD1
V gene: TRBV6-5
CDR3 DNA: TGTGCCAGCAGTCCGACAGGGTCCGAGCAGTACTTC
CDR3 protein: CASSPTGSEQYF